The 10 T cell receptor beta chains below were found in one sample sequenced in a study of radiotherapy plus CTLA-4 blockade in lung cancer. Repertoires were generated with immunoSEQ multiplex PCR, while TCRdb's copy carries only in-frame clones and drops some. The sample lists more than 90,000 clones; about 80% were seen once. Sequences were derived from peripheral blood, sampled from a patient treated with radiotherapy plus ipilimumab. The receptors originated from a human donor with non-small cell lung cancer that progressed on radiotherapy plus ipilimumab. Some clones in this sample may be carry-over from other donors' samples.

This clone was seen a few times. At one boundary the junction diverges from the germline segment, which might be a read error. CDR3 in DNA: TGTGCCAGCAGCTTGGGACCCCTTCGACTAGATTTT. Translation: CASSLGPLRLDF. The chain has TRBV5-6 and TRBJ1-1, with unresolved D. CDR3 length: 12 residues. Germline CDR1 reads SGHDT; CDR2 reads YYEEEE.

The rearrangement uses TRBV5-1 and TRBJ2-5; D is ambiguous. Trimming pared 0 bases from V and 1 base from J, leaving 10 bases between. The germline gives CDR1 SGHRS, CDR2 YFSETQ. The CDR3 runs to 15 residues. CDR3 DNA sequence: TGCGCCAGCAGCTTGGATGGCGAAGTCCAAGAGACCCAGTACTTC. It yields the protein CASSLDGEVQETQYF.

V gene TRBV5-1 combines with J gene TRBJ2-2, with TRBD2 matching over 7 bases. The CDR3 is 17 amino acids. Per germline, CDR1 SGHRS and CDR2 YFSETQ. V shed 4 bases and J 1 base; nucleotides not matched to a gene: 10. CDR3 amino acids: CASSPLGGALNTGELFF. The CDR3 DNA follows: TGCGCCAGCAGCCCGTTGGGAGGGGCCCTGAACACCGGGGAGCTGTTTTTT.

This chain joins TRBV23-1 and TRBJ1-5; 8 bases fit TRBD1. TRBV23-1 is an ORF, and what it does is uncertain. With V trimmed by 2 bases and J by 1 base, 10 bases remained unmatched. The CDR3 is 18 residues long. The CDR3: CASSQIPSGTGSNQPQHF. The CDR3 DNA follows: TGCGCCAGCAGTCAAATCCCCAGTGGGACAGGCAGCAATCAGCCCCAGCATTTT.

The gene calls are TRBV7-3 and TRBJ1-1, with 7 bases aligning to TRBD1. The CDR3 contains 15 residues. CDR1 is SGHTA and CDR2 is FQGTGA in the germline V gene. V gave up 7 bases and J gave up 2 bases; unmatched junction bases: 10. The CDR3 bases are TGTGCCAGCACACATCCGCAGGGGGTTAACACTGAAGCTTTCTTT. Translating it yields CASTHPQGVNTEAFF. Variable domain in full (rest from reference TRBV7-3 and TRBJ1-1): GAGVSQTPSNKVTEKGKYVELRCDPISGHTALYWYRQSLGQGPEFLIYFQGTGAADDSGLPNDRFFAVRPEGSVSTLKIQRTERGDSAVYLCASTHPQGVNTEAFFGQGTRLTVV.

The rearrangement joins TRBV6-1 to TRBJ1-1, with 7 bases that match TRBD1. V trimming: 4 bases; J trimming: 5 bases; junction bases outside the gene matches: 4. Looked up from germline, CDR1 is MNHNS and CDR2 is SASEGT. The CDR3 extends over 13 amino acids. CDR3 in DNA: TGTGCCAGCAGTGGCCCAGGGGGGACTGAAGCTTTCTTT. It translates to CASSGPGGTEAFF.

The gene calls are TRBV5-8 and TRBJ2-5; D unclear. Trimming stripped 2 bases from V and 1 base from J, with 3 bases between. The germline gives CDR1 SGHTS, CDR2 YDEGEE. The CDR3 loop spans 12 amino acids. The CDR3 bases are TGTGCCAGCAGCTTTATCCAAGAGACCCAGTACTTC. Translating gives CASSFIQETQYF.

The chain has TRBV7-2 and TRBJ2-7; no reliable D call. The V and J ends lost 1 base and 3 bases respectively, with 13 bases between them. CDR1 and CDR2 from the germline V gene are SGHTA and FQGNSA. The CDR3 loop spans 15 amino acids. The CDR3 region is CASSLVAADRYEQYF. Here the CDR3 DNA reads TGTGCCAGCAGCTTAGTTGCCGCAGACCGCTACGAGCAGTACTTC.

The chain couples TRBV7-8 to TRBJ1-1, with D uncertain. Germline V lookup: CDR1 SGHVS, CDR2 FQNEAQ. The V end was cut by 6 bases, the J end by 2 bases, with 4 bases between. CDR3 length equals 11 residues. Written as DNA, the CDR3 is TGTGCCAGCAGGTTTAACACTGAAGCTTTCTTT. This sequence encodes CASRFNTEAFF.

This clone was recorded only once. The chain is built from TRBV5-1 and TRBJ2-3; 11 nucleotides match TRBD2. The J segment lost 4 bases and the V segment lost 1 base, leaving 8 bases of the junction unmatched. CDR1 and CDR2 from the germline V gene are SGHRS and YFSETQ. The CDR3 extends over 17 amino acids. The CDR3 loop is CASSLRSSGGTSDTQYF. The CDR3, as DNA: TGCGCCAGCAGCTTGCGGTCTAGCGGGGGGACGTCAGATACGCAGTATTTT.